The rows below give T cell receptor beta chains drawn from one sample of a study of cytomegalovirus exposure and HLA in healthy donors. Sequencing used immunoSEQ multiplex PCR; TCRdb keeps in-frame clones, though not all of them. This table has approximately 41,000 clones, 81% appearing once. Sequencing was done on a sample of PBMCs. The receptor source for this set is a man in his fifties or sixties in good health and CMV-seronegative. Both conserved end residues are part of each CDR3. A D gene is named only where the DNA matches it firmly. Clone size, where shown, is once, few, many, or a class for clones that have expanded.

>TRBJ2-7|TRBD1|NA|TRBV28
CASSQLTGGYEQYF
TGTGCCAGCAGTCAATTGACAGGGGGCTACGAGCAGTACTTC
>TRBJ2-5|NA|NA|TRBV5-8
CASSYSVLETQYF
TGTGCCAGCAGCTACTCTGTTTTGGAGACCCAGTACTTC
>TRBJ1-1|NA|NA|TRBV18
CASSRQGGGTEAFF
TGTGCCAGCTCACGGCAGGGCGGGGGCACTGAAGCTTTCTTT
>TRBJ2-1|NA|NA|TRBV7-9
CASSFSGSYNEQFF
TGTGCCAGCAGCTTTAGCGGATCCTACAATGAGCAGTTCTTC
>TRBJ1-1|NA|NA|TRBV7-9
CASSLGQGTEAFF
TGTGCCAGCAGCTTAGGGCAGGGCACTGAAGCTTTCTTT
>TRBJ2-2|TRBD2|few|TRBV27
CASSPTLYSGSNTGELFF
TGTGCCAGCAGTCCGACTCTCTATAGCGGGAGTAACACCGGGGAGCTGTTTTTT
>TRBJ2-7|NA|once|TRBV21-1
CASSLRSTNRERSYEQYF
TGTGCCAGCAGCCTTCGCAGCACAAACAGGGAGAGGAGCTACGAGCAGTACTTC
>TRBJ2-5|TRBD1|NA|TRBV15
CATSRGQVVETQYF
TGTGCCACCAGCAGGGGACAGGTGGTAGAGACCCAGTACTTC
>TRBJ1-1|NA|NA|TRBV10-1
CASSEYGDFESTEAFF
TGCGCCAGCAGTGAGTATGGCGACTTCGAGAGCACTGAAGCTTTCTTT
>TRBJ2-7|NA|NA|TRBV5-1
CASSRGQKRGEQYF
TGCGCCAGCAGCCGAGGGCAGAAAAGGGGGGAGCAGTACTTC
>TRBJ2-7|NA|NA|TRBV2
CASSVYGSYEQYF
TGTGCCAGCAGTGTTTACGGTAGCTACGAGCAGTACTTC
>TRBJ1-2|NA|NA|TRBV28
CASSPPRSGEGYTF
TGTGCCAGCAGCCCCCCCCGATCAGGGGAGGGCTACACCTTC
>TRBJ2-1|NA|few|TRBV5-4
CASSSEELNEQFF
TGTGCCAGCAGCTCCGAGGAATTAAATGAGCAGTTCTTC
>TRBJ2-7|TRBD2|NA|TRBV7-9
CASSFLTSGTGEQYF
TGTGCCAGCAGCTTCCTGACTAGCGGGACAGGAGAGCAGTACTTC
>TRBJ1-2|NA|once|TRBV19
CASRRERNYGYTF
TGTGCCAGTAGGCGGGAAAGAAACTATGGCTACACCTTC
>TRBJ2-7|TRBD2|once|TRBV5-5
CASSFQPGTSGLSYEQYF
TGTGCCAGCAGCTTTCAACCTGGGACTAGCGGGCTCTCCTACGAGCAGTACTTC
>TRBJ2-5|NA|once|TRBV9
CASSVAGSGGETQYF
TGTGCCAGCAGCGTAGCTGGGTCAGGAGGAGAGACCCAGTACTTC
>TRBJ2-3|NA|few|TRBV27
CASSHKTDTQYF
TGTGCCAGCAGTCACAAAACAGATACGCAGTATTTT
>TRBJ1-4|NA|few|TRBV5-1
CASRPEQGWEKLFF
TGCGCCAGCAGGCCGGAGCAGGGTTGGGAAAAACTGTTTTTT
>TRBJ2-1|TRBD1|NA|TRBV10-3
CAISESGGSYNEQFF
TGTGCCATCAGTGAGTCAGGGGGCTCTTACAATGAGCAGTTCTTC
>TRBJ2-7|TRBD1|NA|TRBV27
CASSPGTAYEQYF
TGTGCCAGCAGTCCTGGGACAGCCTACGAGCAGTACTTC
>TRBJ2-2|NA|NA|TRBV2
CASSEALRTVNTGELFF
TGTGCCAGCAGTGAAGCGCTTAGGACAGTAAACACCGGGGAGCTGTTTTTT
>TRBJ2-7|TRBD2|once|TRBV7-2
CASTPVGGSSYEQYF
TGTGCCAGCACCCCAGTTGGCGGGAGCTCCTACGAGCAGTACTTC
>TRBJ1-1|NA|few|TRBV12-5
CASGLPGGGTEAFF
TGTGCTAGTGGTTTGCCCGGCGGGGGCACTGAAGCTTTCTTT
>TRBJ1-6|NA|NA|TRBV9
CASSVGGGAPSPLHF
TGTGCCAGCAGCGTAGGTGGTGGGGCCCCTTCACCCCTCCACTTT
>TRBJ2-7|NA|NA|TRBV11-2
CASSRDSGRNEQYF
TGTGCCAGCAGTCGGGACAGCGGGCGAAACGAGCAGTACTTC
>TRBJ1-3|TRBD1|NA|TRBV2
CASRGQGVNTIYF
TGTGCCAGCAGGGGACAGGGGGTAAACACCATATATTTT
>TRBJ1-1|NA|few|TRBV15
CATSLWTENTEAFF
TGTGCCACCAGCCTTTGGACAGAGAACACTGAAGCTTTCTTT
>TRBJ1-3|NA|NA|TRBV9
CASRAGVGGNTIYF
TGTGCCAGCAGAGCAGGGGTCGGGGGAAACACCATATATTTT
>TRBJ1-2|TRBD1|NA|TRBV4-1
CASSPRTGGAGNYGYTF
TGCGCCAGCAGCCCTCGGACAGGGGGCGCTGGAAACTATGGCTACACCTTC
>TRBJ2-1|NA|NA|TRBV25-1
CATSSGTGSEQFF
TGTGCCACATCATCGGGTACCGGGAGCGAGCAGTTCTTC